Detailed here is one T cell receptor (beta chain). The specificity of this receptor is unknown. Base qualities are not at hand, and no much larger clone is one base apart. Clipping removes 5 bases from V and 3 bases from J, with 2 as the unmatched junction base count. From the cysteine up to the phenylalanine, the CDR3 has a length of 14 residues. Only the CDR3 portion is preserved as DNA: 42 bases, with reading frame beginning at the first base. CDR1 and CDR2 are drawn from the germline V gene (reference sequence): PRHDT, FYEKMQ. This sample is drawn from a study of cytomegalovirus exposure and HLA in healthy donors (dated by TCRdb to the late 2010s). About the full investigation: The 550 to 750 repertoires of the first cohort and the roughly 120 validation repertoires were produced on the same platform, according to a later analysis. The study was designed to test whether signatures of past pathogen exposure could be identified by cataloging public T cell receptors. In addition to the first cohort of approximately 650 subjects, a separate validation cohort of 120 different subjects was used. High-throughput TCR immunosequencing, statistical association of individual TCRs with disease status, and machine learning were combined to predict cytomegalovirus infection status. Points the paper makes about the study in general: In a later analysis, TCRs clustered in the first cohort were found to also tend to co-occur in the 120 or so validation repertoires, with approximately 94% of cluster scores above 0. Most TCR sequences were observed very rarely across donors, whereas some public TCRs were present in many individuals. The study listed approximately 160 TCR beta chains as associated with cytomegalovirus. The validation cohort had no HLA typing available for a later analysis, so co-occurrence within that cohort was assessed over all 120 or so repertoires. In vitro tests confirmed that a few of the cytomegalovirus-associated TCR beta chains recognize cytomegalovirus antigens. The authors suggested that the approach could potentially be extended to other disease states and immunological phenotypes. The classifier was reported to diagnose cytomegalovirus status with high specificity and sensitivity in both the original cohort and the validation cohort.

The library was generated by the immunoSEQ multiplex PCR assay. Regarding the original processing steps: To diagnose cytomegalovirus status from the catalog of TCR beta chain sequences, a statistical classification framework was built. Sourced from immuneACCESS, this table was stored by TCRdb with only in-frame sequences that have V and J called. A share of the clones is absent; for the studies checked, an unresolved V gene accounts for under half, and the remainder has no known explanation. V, J and clone size are taken as reported in that table, and D and trimming were inferred from the DNA itself. The sample table lists approximately 76,000 clones, roughly 94% of them with a count of one. The ten largest clones capture 2.5% to 3.5% of the sample. The donors were included in the validation cohort of some 110 subjects, a group kept apart from the roughly 700-subject first cohort.

Material: PBMCs. The sequence is built from TRBV13 and TRBJ2-7, with 12 bases aligning to TRBD2. This clonotype was obtained from a woman between 18 and 29 years old in good health and CMV-seropositive. The nucleotide sequence is given as TGTGCCAGCAGCCTGGGACTAGCGGGCTACGAGCAGTACTTC. Its translation reads: CASSLGLAGYEQYF.